This TCR beta chain was found in a study of ipilimumab plus nivolumab after autologous stem cell transplantation. CDR1 PRHDT and CDR2 FYEKMQ come from the germline V gene (reference sequence). The CDR3 runs to 16 residues. J lost 8 bases, V lost 4 bases, and 13 bases had no gene match. The table came from immunoSEQ multiplex PCR; TCRdb's copy has only in-frame clones and leaves some out. The repertoire holds some 41,000 clones, 85% to 95% seen once, with more than 0.7% in the top ten. The specimen comprised PBMCs, sampled in a trial of ipilimumab plus nivolumab as post-transplant consolidation. This TCR derives from a male donor with multiple myeloma. The rearrangement uses TRBV13 and TRBJ1-2; 10 bases are a match to TRBD1. CDR3 DNA sequence: TGTGCCAGCAGCTCTAGGGGACCCGGGACAGGGGACGGCTACACCTTC. Translating it yields CASSSRGPGTGDGYTF. The whole variable domain, filled in from reference TRBV13 and TRBJ1-2, reads AAGVIQSPRHLIKEKRETATLKCYPIPRHDTVYWYQQGPGQDPQFLISFYEKMQSDKGSIPDRFSAQQFSDYHSELNMSSLELGDSALYFCASSSRGPGTGDGYTFGSGTRLTVV.